These T cell receptor beta chains were read from a single sample in a study of response to subunit inactivated influenza vaccine. MiXCR, applied by TCRdb to the RT-PCR reads, yields one record per CDR3 protein. In the table there are 610,000 or so distinct CDR3 sequences, approximately 15% of which are singletons. The sequencing here drew on PBMCs from blood, taken about 11 days after vaccination. These receptors were obtained from a man aged 50-60 years who received an inactivated influenza vaccine. Both conserved end residues are part of each CDR3. D genes are given only for firm matches. The listing skips clone size in some rows; elsewhere it reads once, few, many or a size class.

>.|TRBV14|TRBJ2-3|.
CASSQEPPLLDPSTDTQYF
>.|TRBV3-1|TRBJ1-2|.
CASSQRQTDYGYTF
>TRBD2|TRBV27|TRBJ2-7|few
CASSGSGSALYEQYF
>.|TRBV12-3/TRBV12-4|TRBJ2-4|few
CASSLLEGVQYF
>TRBD1|TRBV7-2|TRBJ1-1|many
CASRETGDTEAFF
>.|TRBV5-1|TRBJ2-5|.
CASSLALREETQYF
>TRBD1|TRBV6-5|TRBJ1-2|few
CASSYSDRDYGYTF
>TRBD1|TRBV12-3/TRBV12-4|TRBJ2-7|.
CASSLKGAGYYEQYF
>TRBD1|TRBV29-1|TRBJ2-3|.
CSATGWGTGSTDTQYF
>.|TRBV20-1|TRBJ2-3|many
CSARTDTQYF
>.|TRBV28|TRBJ2-7|.
CASSPTDRYEQYF
>.|TRBV6-2/TRBV6-3|TRBJ1-5|.
CASSYPVQPQHF
>.|TRBV29-1|TRBJ2-6|.
CSVEDAPRVGSGANVLTF
>.|TRBV5-1|TRBJ2-3|few
CASSWKDSTDTQYF
>.|TRBV29-1|TRBJ2-1|few
CSGVPWRDPYEQFF
>TRBD2|TRBV6-4|TRBJ2-1|few
CASSDRGLAGDEQFF
>.|TRBV14|TRBJ1-2|.
CASSQDTGAGYTF
>.|TRBV11-2|TRBJ2-5|.
CASSLGSQGGETQYF
>.|TRBV5-6|TRBJ2-1|many
CASSETVYNEQFF
>TRBD2|TRBV4-1|TRBJ2-5|few
CASSQEASGRARSVGQETQYF
>.|TRBV6-2/TRBV6-3|TRBJ2-1|.
CASSYRPGNHNEQFF
>.|TRBV19|TRBJ2-4|.
CASSFGVSEGNIQYF
>.|TRBV11-2|TRBJ2-1|.
CASKLELNNEQFF
>.|TRBV7-2|TRBJ2-3|many
CASSSSRDTQYF
>TRBD2|TRBV7-9|TRBJ2-1|many
CASSFKRLTSGYNEQFF
>.|TRBV11-1|TRBJ2-7|few
CASSLTQDYEQYF
>.|TRBV6-2/TRBV6-3|TRBJ2-7|.
CASSYPGRKQYF
>TRBD1|TRBV5-1|TRBJ1-4|.
CASSLDGTAPFGLFF
>TRBD2|TRBV11-2|TRBJ2-3|few
CASSLFPRRWTGTRGTDTQYF
>TRBD1|TRBV28|TRBJ1-2|few
CASSSLWAFAGQGTSYGYTF
>TRBD2|TRBV5-6|TRBJ2-1|few
CASSLEVSSGKQFF
>.|TRBV10-3|TRBJ2-5|few
CAIRAGQTSQETQYF
>.|TRBV11-2|TRBJ2-5|.
CASSAPGALETQYF
>.|TRBV15|TRBJ2-7|few
CATSRVPRNYEQYF
>.|TRBV29-1|TRBJ2-4|.
CSVDSSIEGIQYF
>.|TRBV5-5|TRBJ2-1|few
CASFIQGRYEQFF
>TRBD1|TRBV11-2|TRBJ1-1|few
CASRPTGGADTEAFF
>.|TRBV6-6|TRBJ1-5|.
CASSSGAPQHF
>TRBD2|TRBV6-2/TRBV6-3|TRBJ2-1|few
CASSYSILGGRTSGSYNEQFF